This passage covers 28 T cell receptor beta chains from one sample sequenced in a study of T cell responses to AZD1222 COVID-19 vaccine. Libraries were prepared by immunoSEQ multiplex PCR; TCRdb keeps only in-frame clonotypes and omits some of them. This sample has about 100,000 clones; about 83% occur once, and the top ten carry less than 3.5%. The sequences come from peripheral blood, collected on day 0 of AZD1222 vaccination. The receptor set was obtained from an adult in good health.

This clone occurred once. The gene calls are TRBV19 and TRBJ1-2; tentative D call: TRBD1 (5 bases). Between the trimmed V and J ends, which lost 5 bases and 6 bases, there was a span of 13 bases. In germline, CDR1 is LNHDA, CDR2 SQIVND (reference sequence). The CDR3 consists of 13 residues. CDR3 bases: TGTGCCAGTAGTCGGAACTGGGGGGATGGCTACACCTTC. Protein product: CASSRNWGDGYTF.

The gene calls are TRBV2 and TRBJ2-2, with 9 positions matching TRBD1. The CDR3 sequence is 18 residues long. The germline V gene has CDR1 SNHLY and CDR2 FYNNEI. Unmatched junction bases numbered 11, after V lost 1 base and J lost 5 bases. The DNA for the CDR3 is TGTGCCAGCAGTGAAGAGGGGACAGGGTATGCGGAAACCGGGGAGCTGTTTTTT. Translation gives CASSEEGTGYAETGELFF.

The CDR3 spells CASSRDRAISTEAFF. For the CDR3, the DNA is TGTGCCAGCAGCAGGGACAGGGCGATTTCGACTGAAGCTTTCTTT. The V call is TRBV2, the J call TRBJ1-1; TRBD1 agrees at 9 bases. Germline assignment: CDR1 SNHLY and CDR2 FYNNEI. The CDR3 has 15 amino acids. Trimming removed 6 bases from V and 5 bases from J; junction bases left unmatched: 10.

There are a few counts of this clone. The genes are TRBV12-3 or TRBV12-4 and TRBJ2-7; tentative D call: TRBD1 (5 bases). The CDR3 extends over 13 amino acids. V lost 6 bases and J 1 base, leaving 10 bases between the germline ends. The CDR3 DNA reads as TGTGCCAGCAGATCCCAGGGATCCTACGAGCAGTACTTC. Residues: CASRSQGSYEQYF.

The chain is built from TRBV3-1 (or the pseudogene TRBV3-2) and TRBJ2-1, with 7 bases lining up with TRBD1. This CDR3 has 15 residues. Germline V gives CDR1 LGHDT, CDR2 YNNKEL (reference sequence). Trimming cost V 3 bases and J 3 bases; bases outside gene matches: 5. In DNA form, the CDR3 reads TGTGCCAGCAGCCAGGATAGGGACAGCTACAATGAGCAGTTCTTC. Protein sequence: CASSQDRDSYNEQFF.

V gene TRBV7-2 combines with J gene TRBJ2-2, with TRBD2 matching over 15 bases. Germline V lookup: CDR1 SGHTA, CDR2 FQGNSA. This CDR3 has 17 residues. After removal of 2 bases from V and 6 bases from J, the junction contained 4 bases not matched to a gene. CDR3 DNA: TGTGCCAGCAGCTTACGGGGACTAGCGGGGGGTGCCGGGGAGCTGTTTTTT. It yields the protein CASSLRGLAGGAGELFF.

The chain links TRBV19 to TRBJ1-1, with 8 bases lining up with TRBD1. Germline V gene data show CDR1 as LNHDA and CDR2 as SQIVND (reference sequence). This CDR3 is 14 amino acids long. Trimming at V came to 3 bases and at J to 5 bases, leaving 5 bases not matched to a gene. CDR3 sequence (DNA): TGTGCCAGTAGTATTCAGGGGGCGTTTACTGAAGCTTTCTTT. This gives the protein CASSIQGAFTEAFF.

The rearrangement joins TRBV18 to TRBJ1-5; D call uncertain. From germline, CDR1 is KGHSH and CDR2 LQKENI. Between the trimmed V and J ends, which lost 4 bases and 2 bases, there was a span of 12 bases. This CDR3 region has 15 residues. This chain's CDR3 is CASSHGFGGNQPQHF. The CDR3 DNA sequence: TGTGCCAGCTCACACGGTTTCGGGGGCAATCAGCCCCAGCATTTT.

CDR3 coding DNA: TGTGCCAGCAGCTCGATCCGGGACAGTTCCACTGAAGCTTTCTTT. Translating gives CASSSIRDSSTEAFF. The chain joins TRBV7-8 to TRBJ1-1; 7 nucleotides line up with TRBD1. This CDR3 spans 15 amino acids. V gave up 4 bases and J gave up 4 bases; unmatched junction bases: 9. Germline V gene lookup returns CDR1 SGHVS and CDR2 FQNEAQ.

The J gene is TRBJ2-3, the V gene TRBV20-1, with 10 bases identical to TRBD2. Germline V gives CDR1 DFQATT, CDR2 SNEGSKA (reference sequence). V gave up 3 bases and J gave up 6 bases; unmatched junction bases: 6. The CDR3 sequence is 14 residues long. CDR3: CSASASGGVDTQYF. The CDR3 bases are TGCAGTGCTAGTGCTAGCGGGGGAGTCGATACGCAGTATTTT.

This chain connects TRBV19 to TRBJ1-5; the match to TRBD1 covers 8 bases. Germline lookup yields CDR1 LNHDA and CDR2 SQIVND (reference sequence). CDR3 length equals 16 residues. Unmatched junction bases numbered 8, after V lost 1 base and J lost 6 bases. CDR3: CASSIAFDRGRQPQHF. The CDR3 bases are TGTGCCAGTAGTATAGCTTTCGACAGGGGACGTCAGCCCCAGCATTTT. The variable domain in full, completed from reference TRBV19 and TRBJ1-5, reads DGGITQSPKYLFRKEGQNVTLSCEQNLNHDAMYWYRQDPGQGLRLIYYSQIVNDFQKGDIAEGYSVSREKKESFPLTVTSAQKNPTAFYLCASSIAFDRGRQPQHFGDGTRLSIL.

The DNA of the CDR3 is TGTGCCAGCAGCGTGAGGGTGACAGCGACAAACACTGAAGCTTTCTTT. Amino acid sequence: CASSVRVTATNTEAFF. The chain has TRBV9 and TRBJ1-1; a weak D match, TRBD1 (5 bases). The germline V gene encodes CDR1 SGDLS and CDR2 YYNGEE. The CDR3 length is 16 residues. V dropped 2 bases and J dropped 2 bases, with 16 bases sitting between them.

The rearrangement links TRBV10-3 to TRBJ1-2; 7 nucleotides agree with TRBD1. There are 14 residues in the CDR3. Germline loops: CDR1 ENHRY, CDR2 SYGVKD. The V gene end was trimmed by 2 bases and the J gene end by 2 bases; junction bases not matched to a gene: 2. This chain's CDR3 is CAISEGTVNYGYTF. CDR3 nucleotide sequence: TGTGCCATCAGTGAGGGGACAGTCAACTATGGCTACACCTTC.

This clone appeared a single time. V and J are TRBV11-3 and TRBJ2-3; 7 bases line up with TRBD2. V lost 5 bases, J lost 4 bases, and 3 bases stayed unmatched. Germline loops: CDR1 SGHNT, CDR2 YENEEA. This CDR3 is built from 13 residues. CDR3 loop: CASSEGGSDTQYF. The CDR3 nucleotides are TGTGCCAGCAGCGAGGGAGGGTCAGATACGCAGTATTTT. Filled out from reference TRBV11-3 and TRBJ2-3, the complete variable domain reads EAGVVQSPRYKIIEKKQPVAFWCNPISGHNTLYWYLQNLGQGPELLIRYENEEAVDDSQLPKDRFSAERLKGVDSTLKIQPAELGDSAVYLCASSEGGSDTQYFGPGTRLTVL.

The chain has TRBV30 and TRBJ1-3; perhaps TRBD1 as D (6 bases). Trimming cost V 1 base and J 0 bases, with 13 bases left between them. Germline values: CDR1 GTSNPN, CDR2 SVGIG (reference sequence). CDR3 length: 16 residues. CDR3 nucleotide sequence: TGTGCCTGGAGTGGAACCGGACAGCTCTCTGGAAACACCATATATTTT. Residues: CAWSGTGQLSGNTIYF.

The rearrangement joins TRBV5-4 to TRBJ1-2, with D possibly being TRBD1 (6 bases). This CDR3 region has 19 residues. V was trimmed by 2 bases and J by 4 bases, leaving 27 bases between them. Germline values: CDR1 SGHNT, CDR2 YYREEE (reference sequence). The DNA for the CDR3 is TGTGCCAGCAGCTTCCTCCTCCCTGGTCGGGTGGGGGCTGGCTATGGCTACACCTTC. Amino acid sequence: CASSFLLPGRVGAGYGYTF.

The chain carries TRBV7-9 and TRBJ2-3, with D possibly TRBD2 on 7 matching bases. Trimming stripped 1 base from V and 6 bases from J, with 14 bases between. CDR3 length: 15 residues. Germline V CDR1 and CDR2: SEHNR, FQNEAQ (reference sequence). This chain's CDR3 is CASSLVGGGGDTQYF. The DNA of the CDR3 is TGTGCCAGCAGCTTAGTCGGCGGGGGCGGGGATACGCAGTATTTT.

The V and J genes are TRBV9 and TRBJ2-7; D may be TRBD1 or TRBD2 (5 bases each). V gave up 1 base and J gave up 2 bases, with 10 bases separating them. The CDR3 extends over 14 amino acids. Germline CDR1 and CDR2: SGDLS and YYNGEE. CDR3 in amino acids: CASSVRGEPYEQYF. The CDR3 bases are TGTGCCAGCAGCGTACGGGGCGAACCCTACGAGCAGTACTTC. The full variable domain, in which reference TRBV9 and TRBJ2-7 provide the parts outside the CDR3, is DSGVTQTPKHLITATGQRVTLRCSPRSGDLSVYWYQQSLDQGLQFLIQYYNGEERAKGNILERFSAQQFPDLHSELNLSSLELGDSALYFCASSVRGEPYEQYFGPGTRLTVT.

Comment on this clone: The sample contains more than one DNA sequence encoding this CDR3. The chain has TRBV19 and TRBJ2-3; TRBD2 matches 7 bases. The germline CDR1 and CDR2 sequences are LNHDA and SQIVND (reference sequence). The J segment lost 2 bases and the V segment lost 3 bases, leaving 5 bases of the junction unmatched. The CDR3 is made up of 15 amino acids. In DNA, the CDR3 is TGTGCCAGTAGTATTTCGGGGGACTACACAGATACGCAGTATTTT. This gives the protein CASSISGDYTDTQYF.

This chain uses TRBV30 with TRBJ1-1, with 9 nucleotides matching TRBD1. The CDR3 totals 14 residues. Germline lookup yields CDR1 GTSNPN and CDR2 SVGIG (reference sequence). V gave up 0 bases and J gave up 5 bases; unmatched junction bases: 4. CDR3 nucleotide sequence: TGTGCCTGGAGTGTAACAGGGGGCTGGACTGAAGCTTTCTTT. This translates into CAWSVTGGWTEAFF.

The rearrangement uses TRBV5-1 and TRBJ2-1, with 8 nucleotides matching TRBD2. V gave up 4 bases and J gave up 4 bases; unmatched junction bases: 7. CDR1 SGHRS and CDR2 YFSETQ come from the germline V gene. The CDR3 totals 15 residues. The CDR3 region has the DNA TGCGCCAGCAGCAGTGGGACTAGTCTTTACAATGAGCAGTTCTTC. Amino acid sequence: CASSSGTSLYNEQFF.

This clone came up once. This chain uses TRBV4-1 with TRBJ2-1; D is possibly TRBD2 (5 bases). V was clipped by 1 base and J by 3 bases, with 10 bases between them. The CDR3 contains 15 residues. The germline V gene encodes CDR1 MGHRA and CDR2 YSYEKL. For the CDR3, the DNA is TGCGCCAGCAGCCAAGTTCTGGGAGACTACAATGAGCAGTTCTTC. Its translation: CASSQVLGDYNEQFF.

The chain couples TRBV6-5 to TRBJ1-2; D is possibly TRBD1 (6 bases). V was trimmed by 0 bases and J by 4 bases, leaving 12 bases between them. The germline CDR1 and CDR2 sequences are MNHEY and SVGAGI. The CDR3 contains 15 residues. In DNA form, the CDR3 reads TGTGCCAGCAGTTACTCTCCGGACAGTAGCTATGGCTACACCTTC. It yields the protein CASSYSPDSSYGYTF.

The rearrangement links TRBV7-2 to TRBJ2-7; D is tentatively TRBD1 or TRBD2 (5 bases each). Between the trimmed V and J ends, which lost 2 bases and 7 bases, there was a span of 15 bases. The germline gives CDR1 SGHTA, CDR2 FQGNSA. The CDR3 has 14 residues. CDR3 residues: CASSLWGRTGEQYF. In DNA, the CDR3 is TGTGCCAGCAGCTTATGGGGCCGGACTGGGGAGCAGTACTTC.

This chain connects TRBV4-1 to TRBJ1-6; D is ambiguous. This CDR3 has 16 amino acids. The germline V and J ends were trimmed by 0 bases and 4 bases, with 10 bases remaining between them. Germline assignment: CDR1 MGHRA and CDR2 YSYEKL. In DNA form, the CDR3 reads TGCGCCAGCAGCCAAGATCCGCGGGGTTATAATTCACCCCTCCACTTT. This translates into CASSQDPRGYNSPLHF.

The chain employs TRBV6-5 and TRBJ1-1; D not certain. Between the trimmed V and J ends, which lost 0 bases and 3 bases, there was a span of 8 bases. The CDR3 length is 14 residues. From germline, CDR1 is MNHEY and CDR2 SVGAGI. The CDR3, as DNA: TGTGCCAGCAGTTACTCGATTGGGGACACTGAAGCTTTCTTT. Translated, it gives CASSYSIGDTEAFF.

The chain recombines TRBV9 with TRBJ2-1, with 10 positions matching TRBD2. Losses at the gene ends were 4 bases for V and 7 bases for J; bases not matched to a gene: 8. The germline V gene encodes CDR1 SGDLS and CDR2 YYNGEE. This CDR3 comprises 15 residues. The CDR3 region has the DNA TGTGCCAGCAGCCTGAGCGGGGGGGCTGGTAATGAGCAGTTCTTC. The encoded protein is CASSLSGGAGNEQFF.

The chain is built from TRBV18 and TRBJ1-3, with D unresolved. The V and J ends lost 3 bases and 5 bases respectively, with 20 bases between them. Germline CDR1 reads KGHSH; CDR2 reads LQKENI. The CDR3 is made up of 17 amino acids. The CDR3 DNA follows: TGTGCCAGCTCACCGGATCGAATAAGTGGTAACAGAAACACCATATATTTT. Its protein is CASSPDRISGNRNTIYF.